These 8 T cell receptor beta chains were all obtained from the same sample, sequenced in a study of T cell repertoires in cytomegalovirus infection (dated by TCRdb to about 2019). The treatment or condition label corresponds to: in vitro stimulation with specific CMV peptide epitopes to enrich CMV-specific T cells. Their specific antigens are unknown. For sequencing, an Illumina HiSeq 1500 was employed. In-frame beta chains were kept once TCRdb had trimmed the public reads at Q25 with fastp and called clones with MiXCR. Every CDR3 protein is listed once, alongside the most common genes and DNA of its rows. A total of some 590,000 distinct CDR3 sequences appear in this sample, under 45% of them only once. About half of the sample is held by the ten biggest clonotypes. This specimen consisted of cultured PBMCs, obtained from culture after CMV antigen stimulation. These TCRs come from a human donor in good health (CMV status not recorded). Some clones in this sample may be carry-over from other donors' samples.

This clonotype was seen a few times. This chain connects TRBV29-1 to TRBJ1-4, with 8 bases fitting TRBD1. The V and J ends lost 6 bases and 8 bases, in that order; junction bases with no gene match: 11. The CDR3 consists of 14 residues. CDR1 is SQVTM, CDR2 ANQGSEA, per germline. The CDR3 DNA reads as TGCAGCGTAGCGCAGGGGGCATCCCCAGAAAAACTGTTTTTT. Translated: CSVAQGASPEKLFF.

The chain links TRBV10-3 to TRBJ2-1; D may be TRBD1 or TRBD2 (5 bases each). This CDR3 has 15 amino acids. Deletions cut 3 bases from V and 3 bases from J, with 12 bases between. CDR1 is ENHRY and CDR2 is SYGVKD in the germline V gene. The CDR3 reads CAISDGQGDYNEQFF. The CDR3 DNA reads as TGTGCCATCAGTGACGGTCAGGGAGACTACAATGAGCAGTTCTTC.

The sample holds a few counts of this clonotype. J is TRBJ2-7 and V is TRBV6-2 or TRBV6-3; TRBD2 matches at 10 bases. CDR1 and CDR2 from the germline V gene are MNHEY and SVGEGT. The CDR3 runs to 16 residues. V trimming: 5 bases; J trimming: 4 bases; junction bases outside the gene matches: 11. CDR3 amino acids: CASSAPSSGRKYEQYF. The CDR3 DNA reads as TGTGCCAGCAGTGCCCCGTCTAGCGGGAGAAAGTACGAGCAGTACTTC.

This chain uses TRBV6-1 with TRBJ1-1; D perhaps matches TRBD1 (5 bases). V lost 3 bases, J lost 7 bases, and 9 bases lay in between. From germline, CDR1 is MNHNS and CDR2 SASEGT. The CDR3 length is 12 residues. In DNA form, the CDR3 reads TGTGCCAGCAGTGACGGGGGAAATGAAGCTTTCTTT. Residues: CASSDGGNEAFF.

V and J are TRBV12-3 or TRBV12-4 and TRBJ1-1; possibly TRBD1 for D (5 bases). Trimming removed 4 bases at V and 8 bases at J, with 11 bases between. The CDR3 has 12 residues. CDR3 residues: CASSYGTGEAFF. As DNA, the CDR3 is TGTGCCAGCAGTTACGGGACGGGAGAAGCTTTCTTT.

The V and J genes are TRBV6-1 and TRBJ2-1; TRBD1 is a possible D gene (5 bases). The CDR3 is made up of 14 amino acids. The ends were cut back, 5 bases at V and 1 base at J, with 9 bases in the middle. Germline CDR1 reads MNHNS; CDR2 reads SASEGT. CDR3 sequence: CASSIRTSYNEQFF. In DNA, the CDR3 is TGTGCCAGCAGTATCCGGACATCCTACAATGAGCAGTTCTTC.

To note about this clonotype: This may arise from a read error, as a much more abundant clone is one base away. The rearrangement joins TRBV7-2 to TRBJ1-1, with 8 bases that match TRBD1. J gave up 0 bases and V 8 bases, and 11 bases lay outside the gene matches. Germline CDR1 and CDR2: SGHTA and FQGNSA. This CDR3 comprises 16 residues. The CDR3 reads CASGRTGKIMNTEAFF. CDR3 bases: TGTGCCAGCGGCCGGACAGGGAAAATCATGAACACTGAAGCTTTCTTT.

This clonotype has a handful of counts. The rearrangement uses TRBV6-1 and TRBJ1-2; 7 bases are a match to TRBD1. The CDR3 length is 13 residues. Germline values: CDR1 MNHNS, CDR2 SASEGT. The V gene end was trimmed by 2 bases and the J gene end by 8 bases; junction bases not matched to a gene: 5. The CDR3 coding sequence is TGTGCCAGCAGTGAATCTGTAGGGGGCGGCTACACCTTC. It codes for CASSESVGGGYTF.